This TCR beta chain was captured by sequencing in a study of T cells in Graves' hyperthyroidism and ophthalmopathy. What was amplified from RNA transcripts were TCR beta CDR3 regions. The study used the HTBI primer set for a first-round RT-PCR of the TCR CDR3. TCRdb re-called the multiplex PCR reads with MiXCR, one entry per CDR3 protein. There are under 250,000 distinct CDR3 sequences in the sample; roughly 17% occur only once, and under 65% lies in the top ten. Germline CDR1 SGHTA, CDR2 FQGTGA. Trimming shortened V by 3 bases and J by 10 bases, and 14 bases separated the two germline ends. CDR3 length: 13 amino acids.

The clonotype was recovered from a man aged 50-59 years with Graves' hyperthyroidism. The genes are TRBV7-3 and TRBJ2-3, with a tentative D call TRBD2 (5 bases). Sequencing input: blood. The CDR3 sequence is CASSLAGGPSQYF. The CDR3 nucleotides read TGTGCCAGCAGCTTGGCTGGAGGCCCCTCGCAGTATTTT.